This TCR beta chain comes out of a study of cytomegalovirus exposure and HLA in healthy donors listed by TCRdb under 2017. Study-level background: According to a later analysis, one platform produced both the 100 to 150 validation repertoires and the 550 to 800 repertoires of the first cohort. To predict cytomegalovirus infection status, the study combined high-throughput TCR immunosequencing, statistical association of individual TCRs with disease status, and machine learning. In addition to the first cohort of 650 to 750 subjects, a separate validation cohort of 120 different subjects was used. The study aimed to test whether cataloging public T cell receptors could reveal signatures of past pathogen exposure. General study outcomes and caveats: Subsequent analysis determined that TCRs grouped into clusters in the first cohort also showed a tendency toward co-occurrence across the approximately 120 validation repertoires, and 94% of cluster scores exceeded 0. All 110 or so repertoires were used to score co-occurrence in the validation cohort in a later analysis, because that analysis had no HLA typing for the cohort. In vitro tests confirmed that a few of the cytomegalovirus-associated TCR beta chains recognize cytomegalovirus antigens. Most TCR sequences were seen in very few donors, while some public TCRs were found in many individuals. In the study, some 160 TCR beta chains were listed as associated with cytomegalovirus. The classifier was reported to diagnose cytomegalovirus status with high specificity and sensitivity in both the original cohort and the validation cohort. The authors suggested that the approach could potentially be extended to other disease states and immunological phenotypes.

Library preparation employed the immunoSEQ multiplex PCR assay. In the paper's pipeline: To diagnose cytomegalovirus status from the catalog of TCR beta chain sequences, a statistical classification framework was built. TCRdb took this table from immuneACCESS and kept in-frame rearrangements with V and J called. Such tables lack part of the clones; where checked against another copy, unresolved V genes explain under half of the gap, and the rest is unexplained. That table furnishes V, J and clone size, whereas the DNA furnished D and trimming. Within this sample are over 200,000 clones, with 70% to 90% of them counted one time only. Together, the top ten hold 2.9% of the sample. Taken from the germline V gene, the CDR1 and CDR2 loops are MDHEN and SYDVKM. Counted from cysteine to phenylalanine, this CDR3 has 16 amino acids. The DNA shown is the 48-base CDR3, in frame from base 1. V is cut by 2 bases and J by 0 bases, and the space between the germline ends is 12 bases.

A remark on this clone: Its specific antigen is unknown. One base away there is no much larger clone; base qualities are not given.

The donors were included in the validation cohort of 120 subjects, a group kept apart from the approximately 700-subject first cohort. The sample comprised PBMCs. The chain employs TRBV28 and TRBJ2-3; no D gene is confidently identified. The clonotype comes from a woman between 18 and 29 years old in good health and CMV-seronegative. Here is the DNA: TGTGCCAGCAGTTTAACGCGGTCGTCTAGCACAGATACGCAGTATTTT. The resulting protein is CASSLTRSSSTDTQYF.